The 17 T cell receptor beta chains below all came from one sample that was sequenced in a study of blood T cell repertoires in COVID-19. TCRdb's table, derived via immunoSEQ multiplex PCR, lists solely in-frame clones and lacks some. This sample carries about 23,000 clones, 65% to 90% of them seen once, and the ten largest clones take 18%. The sequenced sample consisted of peripheral blood. These receptors came from a human donor with acute or convalescent COVID-19. The donor label of this sample is uncertain.

The V call is TRBV11-2, the J call TRBJ2-2; TRBD1 matches 10 bases. This CDR3 region has 17 residues. V gave up 0 bases and J gave up 7 bases; unmatched junction bases: 8. Per germline, CDR1 SGHAT and CDR2 FQNNGV. The CDR3 DNA sequence: TGTGCCAGCAGCTTAGATTTGGGGACAGGGGAGCTCGGGGAGCTGTTTTTT. This gives the protein CASSLDLGTGELGELFF.

The chain combines TRBV9 with TRBJ2-2; D possibly corresponds to TRBD2 (6 bases). Trimming left V 4 bases short and J 9 bases short, with 13 bases between. CDR1 and CDR2 from the germline V gene are SGDLS and YYNGEE. There are 13 residues in the CDR3. This chain's CDR3 is CASSPRGAWELFF. CDR3 DNA sequence: TGTGCCAGCAGCCCCCGCGGGGCTTGGGAGCTGTTTTTT.

This rearrangement joins TRBV19 to TRBJ2-2, with 14 positions matching TRBD2. The germline V gene encodes CDR1 LNHDA and CDR2 SQIVND (reference sequence). This CDR3 is built from 15 residues. V lost 6 bases, J lost 6 bases, and 3 bases stayed unmatched. This CDR3 reads CASRGLAGVSGELFF. The CDR3 DNA follows: TGTGCCAGTAGGGGACTAGCGGGAGTATCCGGGGAGCTGTTTTTT.

Notes on this clone: Additional DNA sequences in this sample encode the identical CDR3. The V gene is TRBV7-3, the J gene TRBJ1-5; D remains unclear. Germline CDR1 SGHTA, CDR2 FQGTGA. The CDR3 contains 13 residues. The germline V and J ends were trimmed by 5 bases and 6 bases, with 11 bases remaining between them. The DNA of the CDR3 is TGTGCCAGCAGCCTTCAATCGGGTCAGCCCCAGCATTTT. Amino acid sequence: CASSLQSGQPQHF.

This clone was counted once. CDR3 residues: CASSLGAGDLSYNEQFF. The DNA of the CDR3 is TGCGCCAGCAGCTTGGGCGCGGGTGATTTATCCTACAATGAGCAGTTCTTC. The chain links TRBV5-1 to TRBJ2-1, with D perhaps matching TRBD2 (5 bases). Per the germline V gene, CDR1 is SGHRS and CDR2 is YFSETQ. Trimming took 0 bases from V and 1 from J, leaving 14 bases between them. This CDR3 comprises 17 residues. The whole variable domain, filled in from reference TRBV5-1 and TRBJ2-1, reads KAGVTQTPRYLIKTRGQQVTLSCSPISGHRSVSWYQQTPGQGLQFLFEYFSETQRNKGNFPGRFSGRQFSNSRSEMNVSTLELGDSALYLCASSLGAGDLSYNEQFFGPGTRLTVL.

This clone was seen just once. The V and J genes are TRBV5-1 and TRBJ2-3; 8 bases agree with TRBD2. Germline CDR1 SGHRS, CDR2 YFSETQ. The CDR3 contains 16 residues. V dropped 0 bases and J dropped 0; count of bases not matched to a gene: 3. Here the CDR3 DNA reads TGCGCCAGCAGCTTGGAAGCGGGGGCCAGCACAGATACGCAGTATTTT. This sequence encodes CASSLEAGASTDTQYF.

The chain recombines TRBV18 with TRBJ2-3, with 7 bases identical to TRBD1. The CDR3 is made up of 16 amino acids. Germline CDR1 and CDR2: KGHSH and LQKENI. V dropped 3 bases and J dropped 4; count of bases not matched to a gene: 10. The CDR3 loop is CASSPKEGAWADTQYF. CDR3 DNA sequence: TGTGCCAGCTCACCGAAAGAGGGGGCATGGGCAGATACGCAGTATTTT.

This clone was seen a handful of times. V is TRBV30 and J is TRBJ1-1; 9 bases are shared with TRBD1. V lost 1 base, J lost 6 bases, and 6 bases stayed unmatched. CDR1 is GTSNPN and CDR2 is SVGIG in the germline V gene (reference sequence). The CDR3 covers 14 residues. The CDR3, as DNA: TGTGCCTGGAGTGAACGGGACAGGGACTCTGAAGCTTTCTTT. Its translation is CAWSERDRDSEAFF.

This chain connects TRBV19 to TRBJ1-5, with D hard to call. Trimming stripped 3 bases from V and 0 bases from J, with 9 bases between. The CDR3 is 15 residues long. Germline CDR1 reads LNHDA; CDR2 reads SQIVND (reference sequence). CDR3 sequence reads: CASSISRYSNQPQHF. CDR3 DNA: TGTGCCAGTAGTATCTCCAGATATAGCAATCAGCCCCAGCATTTT.

This clone was picked up one time. The gene calls are TRBV18 and TRBJ2-7, with a possible D match to TRBD2 (7 bases). The germline V and J ends were trimmed by 5 bases and 6 bases, with 17 bases remaining between them. The germline CDR1 and CDR2 sequences are KGHSH and LQKENI. CDR3 length equals 14 residues. DNA of the CDR3: TGTGCCAGCTCATCGGGGGCAGGGGAGGGCGAGCAGTACTTC. It yields the protein CASSSGAGEGEQYF.

CDR3 DNA: TGTGCCAGTAGCCGGGGGGAGGGGACACCCAACACCGGGGAGCTGTTTTTT. Protein: CASSRGEGTPNTGELFF. The J gene is TRBJ2-2, the V gene TRBV19, with a tentative D call TRBD2 (7 bases). Trimming removed 6 bases at V and 2 bases at J, with 19 bases between. CDR3 length: 17 amino acids. Germline assignment: CDR1 LNHDA and CDR2 SQIVND (reference sequence).

The chain recombines TRBV5-1 with TRBJ1-2; the match to TRBD1 covers 8 bases. The trim removed 0 bases at V and 4 bases at J, leaving 2 bases unmatched. Per the germline V gene, CDR1 is SGHRS and CDR2 is YFSETQ. This CDR3 region has 14 residues. The CDR3 here is CASSLGQGTYGYTF. The CDR3 region has the DNA TGCGCCAGCAGCTTGGGACAGGGGACCTATGGCTACACCTTC.

This rearrangement joins TRBV6-5 to TRBJ2-7, with 8 bases identical to TRBD1. This CDR3 region has 12 residues. Per the germline V gene, CDR1 is MNHEY and CDR2 is SVGAGI. J gave up 7 bases and V 6 bases, and 5 bases lay outside the gene matches. The CDR3 nucleotides are TGTGCCAGCAGGCAGGGGGCCGGGGAGCAGTACTTC. Its protein product is CASRQGAGEQYF.

The chain has TRBV11-3 and TRBJ2-1; tentative D call: TRBD2 (7 bases). Germline V gene sequence: CDR1 SGHNT, CDR2 YENEEA. Trimming took 5 bases from V and 2 from J, leaving 13 bases between them. This CDR3 region has 15 residues. The CDR3 bases are TGTGCCAGCAGCGTGGGGCGGGGGCCCTACAATGAGCAGTTCTTC. Translated, it gives CASSVGRGPYNEQFF. Complete variable domain (other parts from reference TRBV11-3 and TRBJ2-1): EAGVVQSPRYKIIEKKQPVAFWCNPISGHNTLYWYLQNLGQGPELLIRYENEEAVDDSQLPKDRFSAERLKGVDSTLKIQPAELGDSAVYLCASSVGRGPYNEQFFGPGTRLTVL.

V is TRBV14 and J is TRBJ1-1, with D perhaps matching TRBD1 (6 bases). V dropped 6 bases and J dropped 5 bases, with 16 bases sitting between them. Germline V lookup: CDR1 SGHDN, CDR2 FVKESK. The CDR3 sequence is 14 residues long. The chain's CDR3 is CASRRLGAQTEAFF. The CDR3 nucleotides are TGTGCCAGCAGACGATTGGGGGCCCAGACTGAAGCTTTCTTT.

This chain joins TRBV11-1 and TRBJ1-2, with 7 bases matching TRBD1. V lost 2 bases and J lost 3; bases outside the gene matches: 3. This CDR3 is 14 amino acids long. The germline V gene has CDR1 SGHAT and CDR2 FQDESV (reference sequence). CDR3 in amino acids: CASSLQGEDYGYTF. Written as DNA, the CDR3 is TGTGCCAGCAGCTTACAGGGGGAGGACTATGGCTACACCTTC.

There are a few counts of this clone. The chain links TRBV6-2 or TRBV6-3 to TRBJ2-7, with 9 bases lining up with TRBD1. CDR3 length equals 15 residues. Germline CDR1 is MNHEY and CDR2 is SVGEGT. The J segment lost 5 bases and the V segment lost 2 bases, leaving 7 bases of the junction unmatched. The CDR3 DNA reads as TGTGCCAGCAGTTACCCCCCGGACAGGGGCCACGAGCAGTACTTC. The encoded protein is CASSYPPDRGHEQYF.